The 8 T cell receptor beta chains below all came from one sample that was sequenced in a study of identical twins. One entry per CDR3 protein results from TCRdb running MiXCR on the 5' RACE reads. Of 350,000 to 450,000 distinct CDR3 sequences listed, around a sixth are singletons. Input material: naive T cells sorted from blood. The source is a man aged 45-60 years in good health.

The rearrangement links TRBV7-9 to TRBJ2-1; 10 bases align to TRBD1. J gave up 6 bases and V 3 bases, and 5 bases lay outside the gene matches. Germline CDR1 is SEHNR and CDR2 is FQNEAQ (reference sequence). The CDR3 runs 15 residues. CDR3 region: CASSLSRDRGNEQFF. CDR3 DNA sequence: TGTGCCAGCAGCTTGAGCCGGGACAGGGGCAATGAGCAGTTCTTC.

This clonotype was found many times. This chain links TRBV28 with TRBJ1-2; D gene unclear. Germline loops: CDR1 MDHEN, CDR2 SYDVKM. The CDR3 loop spans 10 amino acids. The V end lost 7 bases, the J end lost 8 bases, and 8 bases lay between the germline ends. CDR3 amino acids: CASIRRGYTF. CDR3 sequence (DNA): TGTGCCAGCATCCGTAGGGGCTACACCTTC.

V gene TRBV20-1 combines with J gene TRBJ2-5, with 7 positions matching TRBD1. The CDR3 is 14 residues long. Germline loops: CDR1 DFQATT, CDR2 SNEGSKA (reference sequence). Losses at the gene ends were 0 bases for V and 2 bases for J; bases not matched to a gene: 3. CDR3 in DNA: TGCAGTGCTAGAGACCCCAGGGGGCAAGAGACCCAGTACTTC. Translated, it gives CSARDPRGQETQYF.

There are many counts of this clonotype. This chain uses TRBV12-3 or TRBV12-4 with TRBJ2-7, with D unresolved. The germline V and J ends were trimmed by 4 bases and 5 bases, with 9 bases remaining between them. This CDR3 is 12 amino acids long. CDR3 bases: TGTGCCAGCAGTTCGCAGGCGAACGAGCAGTACTTC. It codes for CASSSQANEQYF.

The sample holds many counts of this clonotype. The genes are TRBV5-1 and TRBJ2-1; no clear D. Trimming removed 4 bases at V and 7 bases at J, with 15 bases between. The germline gives CDR1 SGHRS, CDR2 YFSETQ. The CDR3 runs 14 residues. The CDR3 DNA sequence: TGCGCCAGCAGCGAAATAGGGCCTGTTAATGAGCAGTTCTTC. It yields the protein CASSEIGPVNEQFF.

This clonotype showed up many times. The CDR3 sequence: CASSFQHEKLFF. CDR3 coding DNA: TGTGCCAGCAGTTTCCAGCACGAAAAACTGTTTTTT. The rearrangement links TRBV12-3 or TRBV12-4 to TRBJ1-4; D unclear. The ends were cut back, 3 bases at V and 8 bases at J, with 7 bases in the middle. The CDR3 has 12 residues.

This clonotype was seen a few times. The chain has TRBV12-3 or TRBV12-4 and TRBJ2-1; possible D gene TRBD1, 7 bases. The CDR3 totals 16 residues. Between the trimmed V and J ends, which lost 5 bases and 6 bases, there was a span of 20 bases. CDR3: CASSPQTRGGRNEQFF. The CDR3 nucleotides read TGTGCCAGCAGTCCTCAGACTAGAGGGGGCCGCAATGAGCAGTTCTTC.

In this sample, this clonotype turned up many times. This chain uses TRBV27 with TRBJ2-3; 13 bases agree with TRBD2. In germline, CDR1 is MNHEY, CDR2 SMNVEV (reference sequence). This CDR3 has 17 residues. V lost 5 bases to trimming and J lost 2 bases; unmatched junction nucleotides: 7. For the CDR3, the DNA is TGTGCCAGCAGTCAACTAGCGGGGGGGTTGAACACAGATACGCAGTATTTT. This encodes CASSQLAGGLNTDTQYF.